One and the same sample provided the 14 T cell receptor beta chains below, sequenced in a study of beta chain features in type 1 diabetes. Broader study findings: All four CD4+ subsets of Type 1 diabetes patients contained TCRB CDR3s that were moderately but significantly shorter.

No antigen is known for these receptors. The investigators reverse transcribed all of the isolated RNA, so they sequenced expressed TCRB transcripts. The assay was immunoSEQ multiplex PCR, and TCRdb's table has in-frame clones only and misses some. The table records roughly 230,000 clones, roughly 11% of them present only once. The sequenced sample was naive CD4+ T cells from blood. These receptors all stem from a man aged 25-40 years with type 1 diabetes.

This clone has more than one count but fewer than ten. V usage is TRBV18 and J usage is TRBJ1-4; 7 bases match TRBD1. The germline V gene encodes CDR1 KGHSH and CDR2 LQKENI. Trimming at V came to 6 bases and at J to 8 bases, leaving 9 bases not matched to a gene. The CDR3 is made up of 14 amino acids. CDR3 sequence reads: CASSPGTAEEKLFF. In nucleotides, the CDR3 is TGTGCCAGCTCGCCCGGGACAGCGGAAGAAAAACTGTTTTTT.

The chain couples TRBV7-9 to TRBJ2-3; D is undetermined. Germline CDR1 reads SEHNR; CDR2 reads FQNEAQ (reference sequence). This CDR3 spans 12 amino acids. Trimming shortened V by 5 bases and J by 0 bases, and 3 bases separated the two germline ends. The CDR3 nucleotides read TGTGCCAGCAGCGTAAGCACAGATACGCAGTATTTT. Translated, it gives CASSVSTDTQYF.

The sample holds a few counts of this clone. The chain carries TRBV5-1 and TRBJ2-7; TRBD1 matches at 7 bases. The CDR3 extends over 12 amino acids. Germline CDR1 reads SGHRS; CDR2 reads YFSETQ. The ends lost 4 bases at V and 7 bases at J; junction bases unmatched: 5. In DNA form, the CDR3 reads TGCGCCAGCAGCAAGCCGACAGGGGAGCAGTACTTC. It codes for CASSKPTGEQYF.

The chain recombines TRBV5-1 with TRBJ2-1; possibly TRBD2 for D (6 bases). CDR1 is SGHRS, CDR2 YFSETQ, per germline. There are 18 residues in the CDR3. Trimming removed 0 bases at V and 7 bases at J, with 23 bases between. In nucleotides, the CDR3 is TGCGCCAGCAGCTTGGTCTCGTTGGGGACTTCGACAGCTAATGAGCAGTTCTTC. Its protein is CASSLVSLGTSTANEQFF. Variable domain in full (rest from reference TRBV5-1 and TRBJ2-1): KAGVTQTPRYLIKTRGQQVTLSCSPISGHRSVSWYQQTPGQGLQFLFEYFSETQRNKGNFPGRFSGRQFSNSRSEMNVSTLELGDSALYLCASSLVSLGTSTANEQFFGPGTRLTVL.

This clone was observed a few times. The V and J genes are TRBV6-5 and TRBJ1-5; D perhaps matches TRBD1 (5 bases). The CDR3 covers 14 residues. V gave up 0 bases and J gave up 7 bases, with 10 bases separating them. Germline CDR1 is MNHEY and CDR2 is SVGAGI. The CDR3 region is CASSYSAGMQPQHF. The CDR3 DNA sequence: TGTGCCAGCAGTTACTCGGCAGGGATGCAGCCCCAGCATTTT.

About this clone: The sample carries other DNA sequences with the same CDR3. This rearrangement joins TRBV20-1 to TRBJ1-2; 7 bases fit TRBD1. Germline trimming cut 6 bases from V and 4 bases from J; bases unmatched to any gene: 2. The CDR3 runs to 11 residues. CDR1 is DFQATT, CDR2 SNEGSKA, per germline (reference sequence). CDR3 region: CSAPGGYGYTF. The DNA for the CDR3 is TGCAGTGCCCCAGGGGGCTATGGCTACACCTTC.

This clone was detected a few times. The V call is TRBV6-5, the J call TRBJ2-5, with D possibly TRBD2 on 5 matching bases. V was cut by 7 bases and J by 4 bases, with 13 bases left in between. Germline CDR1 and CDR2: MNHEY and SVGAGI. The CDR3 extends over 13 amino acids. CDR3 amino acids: CASTGRGGETQYF. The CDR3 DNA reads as TGTGCCAGCACCGGACGCGGAGGAGAGACCCAGTACTTC.

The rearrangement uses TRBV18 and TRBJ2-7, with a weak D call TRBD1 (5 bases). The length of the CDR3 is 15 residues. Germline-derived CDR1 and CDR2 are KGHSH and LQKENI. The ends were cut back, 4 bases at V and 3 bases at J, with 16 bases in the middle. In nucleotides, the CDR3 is TGTGCCAGCTCACTCAGGGATGCAAAAGTCTACGAGCAGTACTTC. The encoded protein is CASSLRDAKVYEQYF.

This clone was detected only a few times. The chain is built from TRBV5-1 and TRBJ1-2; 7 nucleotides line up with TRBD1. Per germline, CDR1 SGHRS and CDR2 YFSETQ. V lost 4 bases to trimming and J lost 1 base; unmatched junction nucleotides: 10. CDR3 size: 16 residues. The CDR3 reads CASSERTGSYNYGYTF. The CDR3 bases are TGCGCCAGCAGCGAGAGGACAGGATCTTATAACTATGGCTACACCTTC.

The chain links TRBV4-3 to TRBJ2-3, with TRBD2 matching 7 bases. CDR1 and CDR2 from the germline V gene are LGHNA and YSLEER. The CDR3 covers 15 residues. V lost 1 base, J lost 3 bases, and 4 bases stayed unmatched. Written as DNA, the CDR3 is TGCGCCAGCAGCCAAGTACGGGGGGTTACAGATACGCAGTATTTT. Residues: CASSQVRGVTDTQYF.

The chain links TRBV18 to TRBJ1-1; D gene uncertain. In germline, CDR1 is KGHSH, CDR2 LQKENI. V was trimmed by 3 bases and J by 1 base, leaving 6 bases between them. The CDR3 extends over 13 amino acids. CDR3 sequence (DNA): TGTGCCAGCTCACCCGGGGAGAACACTGAAGCTTTCTTT. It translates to CASSPGENTEAFF.

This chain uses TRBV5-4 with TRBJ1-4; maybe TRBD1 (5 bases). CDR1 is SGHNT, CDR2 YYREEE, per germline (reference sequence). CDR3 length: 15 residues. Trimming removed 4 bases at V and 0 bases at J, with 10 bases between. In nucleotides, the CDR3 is TGTGCCAGCAGCCAGACAGCAGCAACTAATGAAAAACTGTTTTTT. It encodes CASSQTAATNEKLFF. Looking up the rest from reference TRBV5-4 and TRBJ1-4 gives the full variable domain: ETGVTQSPTHLIKTRGQQVTLRCSSQSGHNTVSWYQQALGQGPQFIFQYYREEENGRGNFPPRFSGLQFPNYSSELNVNALELDDSALYLCASSQTAATNEKLFFGSGTQLSVL.

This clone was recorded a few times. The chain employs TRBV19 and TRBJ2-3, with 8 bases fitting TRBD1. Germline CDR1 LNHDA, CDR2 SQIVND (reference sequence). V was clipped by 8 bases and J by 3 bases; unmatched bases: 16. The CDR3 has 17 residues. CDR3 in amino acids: CASSPSPGQAQTDTQYF. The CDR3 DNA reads TGTGCCAGTTCCCCTTCCCCGGGACAGGCCCAGACAGATACGCAGTATTTT.

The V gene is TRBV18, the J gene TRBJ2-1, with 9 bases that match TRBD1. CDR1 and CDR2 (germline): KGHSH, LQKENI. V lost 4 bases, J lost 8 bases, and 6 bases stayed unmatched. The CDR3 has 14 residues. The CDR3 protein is CASSLRDRDDEQFF. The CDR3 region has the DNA TGTGCCAGCTCACTCCGGGACAGGGACGATGAGCAGTTCTTC. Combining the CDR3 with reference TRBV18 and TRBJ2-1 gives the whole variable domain NAGVMQNPRHLVRRRGQEARLRCSPMKGHSHVYWYRQLPEEGLKFMVYLQKENIIDESGMPKERFSAEFPKEGPSILRIQQVVRGDSAAYFCASSLRDRDDEQFFGPGTRLTVL.